These 25 T cell receptor beta chains originate from one sample sequenced in a study of shared clonotypes between healthy human individuals (dated by TCRdb to 2019 to 2021). The library was obtained by the immunoSEQ multiplex PCR assay. The source is immuneACCESS, and TCRdb retained only in-frame sequences with V and J called. Part of the clones is not carried over; for the studies checked, unresolved V genes explain less than half of this, and the remainder is unexplained. Here the sample has 2,500,000 or so clones; just under 95% occur a single time. Clones ranked in the top ten supply 0.37% of the sample. The sample comprised naive CD4+ T cells from PBMCs. The sample's cell subset or site label is to be understood as: CD45RA+ positively selected. These receptors were obtained from a man younger than 35 in good health. Some clones in this sample may be carry-over from other donors' samples.

V usage is TRBV10-3 and J usage is TRBJ1-2; the match to TRBD1 covers 7 bases. This CDR3 is built from 15 residues. Germline V CDR1 and CDR2: ENHRY, SYGVKD. CDR3 protein: CVISSSGGVGYGYTF. DNA for the CDR3: TGTGTCATTTCATCTTCAGGGGGAGTAGGCTATGGCTACACCTTC.

This clone was counted once. V gene TRBV7-6 combines with J gene TRBJ2-3; no clear D gene. This CDR3 comprises 13 residues. V lost 1 base to trimming and J lost 5 bases, with 7 bases between them. Looked up from germline, CDR1 is SGHVS and CDR2 is FNYEAQ. CDR3 coding DNA: TGTGCCAGCAGCTTAGAGGTGGTAGATACGCAGTATTTT. Residues: CASSLEVVDTQYF. The full variable domain, in which reference TRBV7-6 and TRBJ2-3 provide the parts outside the CDR3, is GAGVSQSPRYKVTKRGQDVALRCDPISGHVSLYWYRQALGQGPEFLTYFNYEAQQDKSGLPNDRFSAERPEGSISTLTIQRTEQRDSAMYRCASSLEVVDTQYFGPGTRLTVL.

A remark on this clone: This CDR3 is also generated by other DNA sequences in the sample. V and J are TRBV7-9 and TRBJ1-1; TRBD1 agrees at 7 bases. This CDR3 has 15 residues. The J segment lost 1 base and the V segment lost 5 bases, leaving 7 bases of the junction unmatched. Germline-derived CDR1 and CDR2 are SEHNR and FQNEAQ (reference sequence). The CDR3 loop is CASSTWDRKNTEAFF. As DNA, the CDR3 is TGTGCCAGCAGCACATGGGACAGAAAGAACACTGAAGCTTTCTTT.

This clone has more than one count but fewer than ten. Other DNA sequences within the sample encode an identical CDR3. J is TRBJ1-4 and V is TRBV30; a weak D match, TRBD1 (5 bases). CDR1 is GTSNPN and CDR2 is SVGIG in the germline V gene (reference sequence). The CDR3 is made up of 12 amino acids. Deletions cut 1 base from V and 6 bases from J, with 6 bases between. The DNA of the CDR3 is TGTGCCTGGAGTGGAGGGGATGAAAAACTGTTTTTT. This gives the protein CAWSGGDEKLFF.

This clone was seen just once. The chain combines TRBV10-3 with TRBJ1-4, with TRBD1 as a possible D gene (6 bases). Trimming shortened V by 6 bases and J by 5 bases, and 16 bases separated the two germline ends. CDR1 and CDR2 from the germline V gene are ENHRY and SYGVKD. CDR3 size: 15 residues. For the CDR3, the DNA is TGTGCCATCAGCAGCACTCAGGGGTCCAATGAAAAACTGTTTTTT. Protein product: CAISSTQGSNEKLFF.

Notes on this clone: The sample carries other DNA sequences with the same CDR3. The chain is built from TRBV6-5 and TRBJ1-3; D remains unclear. Trimming cost V 0 bases and J 3 bases, with 6 bases left between them. Germline CDR1 is MNHEY and CDR2 is SVGAGI. The CDR3 consists of 14 residues. The CDR3 nucleotides are TGTGCCAGCAGTTACTCGGGGAGTGGAAACACCATATATTTT. Its protein is CASSYSGSGNTIYF.

V and J are TRBV7-8 and TRBJ2-2, with 7 bases fitting TRBD1. The length of the CDR3 is 17 residues. From germline, CDR1 is SGHVS and CDR2 FQNEAQ. J was trimmed by 1 base and V by 4 bases; bases with no gene match: 9. Here the CDR3 reads CASSSPHTGENTGELFF. The CDR3 DNA follows: TGTGCCAGCAGCTCGCCTCACACAGGGGAGAACACCGGGGAGCTGTTTTTT.

The V call is TRBV15, the J call TRBJ2-7; D possibly corresponds to TRBD2 (6 bases). The V and J ends lost 6 bases and 4 bases respectively, with 13 bases between them. The CDR3 sequence is 13 residues long. Germline-derived CDR1 and CDR2 are LNHNV and YYDKDF (reference sequence). CDR3: CATSGRYGYEQYF. The CDR3 region has the DNA TGTGCCACCAGTGGGAGGTATGGGTACGAGCAGTACTTC.

This clone was observed a single time. The J gene is TRBJ2-1, the V gene TRBV19; 12 nucleotides line up with TRBD1. Trimming took 10 bases from V and 7 from J; bases not matched to a gene: 5. The V gene's germline CDR1 is LNHDA and CDR2 SQIVND (reference sequence). The CDR3 totals 13 residues. In DNA form, the CDR3 reads TGTGCCACGGGACAGGGGGCTAATAATGAGCAGTTCTTC. Its translation is CATGQGANNEQFF. Drawing the rest from reference TRBV19 and TRBJ2-1, the complete variable domain is DGGITQSPKYLFRKEGQNVTLSCEQNLNHDAMYWYRQDPGQGLRLIYYSQIVNDFQKGDIAEGYSVSREKKESFPLTVTSAQKNPTAFYLCATGQGANNEQFFGPGTRLTVL.

This rearrangement joins TRBV21-1 to TRBJ2-3. TRBV21-1 is a known pseudogene. The CDR3 has 15 residues. The CDR3 sequence is CASPKLVGQPDTQYF. In DNA, the CDR3 is TGTGCCAGCCCCAAACTAGTCGGACAACCAGATACGCAGTATTTT.

The rearrangement links TRBV5-1 to TRBJ2-3; D possibly corresponds to TRBD1 (6 bases). The CDR3 runs 17 residues. Germline assignment: CDR1 SGHRS and CDR2 YFSETQ. V lost 1 base, J lost 0 bases, and 15 bases lay in between. Here the CDR3 reads CASSLLWDKPSTDTQYF. Here the CDR3 DNA reads TGCGCCAGCAGCTTGTTGTGGGACAAGCCTAGCACAGATACGCAGTATTTT.

This clone came up once. The CDR3 is CSVETGGEQYF. The CDR3 DNA reads TGCAGCGTTGAAACAGGGGGAGAGCAGTACTTC. This rearrangement joins TRBV29-1 to TRBJ2-7; 8 nucleotides align to TRBD1. Losses at the gene ends were 2 bases for V and 7 bases for J; bases not matched to a gene: 1. Per germline, CDR1 SQVTM and CDR2 ANQGSEA. CDR3 size: 11 residues.

The V call is TRBV23-1, the J call TRBJ2-2; 9 nucleotides align to TRBD1. TRBV23-1 belongs to the ORF category, with a function that is uncertain. CDR3 length: 22 residues. V was clipped by 0 bases and J by 0 bases; unmatched bases: 17. CDR3 sequence: CASSQSDSGRGTGTANTGELFF. CDR3 DNA: TGCGCCAGCAGTCAATCAGATTCGGGGCGAGGGACAGGGACCGCGAACACCGGGGAGCTGTTTTTT.

The gene calls are TRBV11-2 and TRBJ1-1; D is unresolved. Trimming took off 2 bases at V and 6 bases at J, with 7 bases between the two ends. The CDR3 is made up of 12 amino acids. Germline V gives CDR1 SGHAT, CDR2 FQNNGV. The CDR3 nucleotides are TGTGCCAGCAGCTTATCAGAGGCTGAAGCTTTCTTT. Amino acids: CASSLSEAEAFF.

This chain uses TRBV28 with TRBJ2-7; perhaps TRBD2 as D (6 bases). Trimming left V 2 bases short and J 4 bases short, with 15 bases between. The germline V gene has CDR1 MDHEN and CDR2 SYDVKM. The CDR3 loop spans 15 amino acids. Here the CDR3 reads CASSLGVAEGYEQYF. The CDR3, as DNA: TGTGCCAGCAGTTTAGGGGTAGCGGAAGGGTACGAGCAGTACTTC.

The gene calls are TRBV7-9 and TRBJ2-7, with TRBD1 matching 7 bases. CDR3 length: 15 residues. V lost 5 bases and J lost 3; bases outside the gene matches: 10. The germline gives CDR1 SEHNR, CDR2 FQNEAQ (reference sequence). The CDR3 DNA is TGTGCCAGCAGCCGCCCATGGACAGGCCACTACGAGCAGTACTTC. It encodes CASSRPWTGHYEQYF.

This sequence joins TRBV6-1 and TRBJ2-3; 8 positions match TRBD2. The CDR3 is made up of 14 amino acids. The trim removed 9 bases at V and 8 bases at J, leaving 13 bases unmatched. Germline V gene lookup returns CDR1 MNHNS and CDR2 SASEGT. The CDR3 loop reads CASLAGVLLGTQYF. In DNA, the CDR3 is TGTGCCAGTCTAGCGGGCGTGTTATTAGGTACGCAGTATTTT.

Worth noting for this clone: The same CDR3 arises from other DNA sequences in this sample as well. The rearrangement joins TRBV5-1 to TRBJ2-3; no definite D call. V lost 4 bases and J lost 4, with 10 bases in between. Germline lookup yields CDR1 SGHRS and CDR2 YFSETQ. The CDR3 consists of 13 residues. The CDR3 DNA reads as TGCGCCAGCAGCCTGGAGTTGGCAGATACGCAGTATTTT. As protein: CASSLELADTQYF.

The chain employs TRBV11-2 and TRBJ1-2, with 7 bases aligning to TRBD1. The CDR3 is 16 amino acids. V lost 1 base and J lost 6; bases outside the gene matches: 11. Germline CDR1 reads SGHAT; CDR2 reads FQNNGV. DNA for the CDR3: TGTGCCAGCAGCTTAGTTTGGGGACAGTTGGGGGATGGCTACACCTTC. This codes for CASSLVWGQLGDGYTF.

The V gene is TRBV18, the J gene TRBJ1-3; D is ambiguous. Germline loops: CDR1 KGHSH, CDR2 LQKENI. This CDR3 has 13 amino acids. Trimming pared 5 bases from V and 4 bases from J, leaving 9 bases between. The DNA for the CDR3 is TGTGCCAGCTCAAATGCAGACGGAAACACCATATATTTT. Residues: CASSNADGNTIYF. The full variable domain, rest sourced from reference TRBV18 and TRBJ1-3, is NAGVMQNPRHLVRRRGQEARLRCSPMKGHSHVYWYRQLPEEGLKFMVYLQKENIIDESGMPKERFSAEFPKEGPSILRIQQVVRGDSAAYFCASSNADGNTIYFGEGSWLTVV.

The chain is built from TRBV27 and TRBJ2-6; D is undetermined. Germline V gene lookup returns CDR1 MNHEY and CDR2 SMNVEV (reference sequence). V dropped 2 bases and J dropped 2 bases, with 10 bases sitting between them. This CDR3 contains 16 residues. CDR3 in amino acids: CASSLGQAAGANVLTF. For the CDR3, the DNA is TGTGCCAGCAGTTTAGGGCAGGCGGCTGGGGCCAACGTCCTGACTTTC.

This clone was seen a single time. CDR3 nucleotides: TGTGCCAGCAGCTATGATCAGCCCCAGCATTTT. This sequence encodes CASSYDQPQHF. The chain employs TRBV5-8 and TRBJ1-5, with D uncertain. The CDR3 is made up of 11 amino acids. Looked up from germline, CDR1 is SGHTS and CDR2 is YDEGEE. V gave up 3 bases and J gave up 5 bases, with 3 bases separating them.

The genes are TRBV11-2 and TRBJ2-1, with a possible D match to TRBD1 (6 bases). CDR1 is SGHAT and CDR2 is FQNNGV in the germline V gene. CDR3 length equals 17 residues. Between the trimmed V and J ends, which lost 5 bases and 6 bases, there was a span of 23 bases. As DNA, the CDR3 is TGTGCCAGCAGCCGGAGAGGGGGACCCACGGGTAGCAATGAGCAGTTCTTC. Amino acids: CASSRRGGPTGSNEQFF.

This clone turned up a few times. The chain employs TRBV5-6 and TRBJ1-1; 8 bases are shared with TRBD1. Germline lookup yields CDR1 SGHDT and CDR2 YYEEEE. With 0 bases clipped from V and 1 base from J, the junction kept 5 bases outside the gene matches. The CDR3 extends over 16 amino acids. The CDR3 DNA follows: TGTGCCAGCAGCTTGGCGGGACAGGAGTGGAACACTGAAGCTTTCTTT. The encoded protein is CASSLAGQEWNTEAFF.

The rearrangement uses TRBV6-5 and TRBJ1-1, with D perhaps TRBD1 (6 bases). Trimming pared 10 bases from V and 4 bases from J, leaving 13 bases between. The CDR3 is made up of 12 amino acids. Germline lookup yields CDR1 MNHEY and CDR2 SVGAGI. CDR3 sequence (DNA): TGTGCCACCCAAGGGGGGATCACTGAAGCTTTCTTT. Translating gives CATQGGITEAFF.